The clone carrying this TCR beta chain was seen a handful of times. No antigen is known for it. Only in-frame clones appear in the TCRdb table, and some are missing; sequencing was by immunoSEQ multiplex PCR. There are about 5,600 clones in the sample; approximately 62% occur only once, and roughly 45% lies in the top ten. These data are taken from a study of CD8 T cell repertoires and HIV-1 epitope variants. Germline CDR1 and CDR2: MNHNS and SASEGT. The V segment lost 2 bases and the J segment 3 bases; nucleotides outside the gene matches: 1. This CDR3 comprises 15 residues. The sequence was obtained from a male donor with HIV. This rearrangement joins TRBV6-1 to TRBJ2-2, with TRBD2 matching over 9 bases. Sequenced: cultured CD8+ T cells derived from PBMCs. This CDR3 is CASSERTSDTGELFF. CDR3 DNA: TGTGCCAGCAGTGAAAGGACTAGCGACACCGGGGAGCTGTTTTTT.